The clone carrying this T cell receptor beta chain was recorded many times. The data were obtained in a study of T cells in Graves' hyperthyroidism and ophthalmopathy. Overall study context: Pretreatment peripheral blood was obtained at initial diagnosis.

TCR beta CDR3 regions were amplified from RNA. The HTBI primer set was used in a first-round RT-PCR of the TCR CDR3. TCRdb recomputed calls from the multiplex PCR reads with MiXCR, one row per CDR3 protein. The sample holds hundreds of thousands of distinct CDR3 sequences; over 15% are singletons and the top ten take roughly a sixth. The CDR3 sequence is 17 residues long. Germline-derived CDR1 and CDR2 are SGHVS and FQNEAQ. Trimming at V came to 4 bases and at J to 5 bases, leaving 13 bases not matched to a gene. Sequencing input: blood. The clonotype was recovered from a woman in her forties or fifties with Graves' hyperthyroidism that later progressed to Graves' ophthalmopathy. The chain has TRBV7-8 and TRBJ2-3; 9 bases match TRBD1. CDR3 region: CASSSRFYGQGIDTQYF. Written as DNA, the CDR3 is TGTGCCAGCAGCTCGAGGTTCTACGGACAGGGGATAGATACGCAGTATTTT.